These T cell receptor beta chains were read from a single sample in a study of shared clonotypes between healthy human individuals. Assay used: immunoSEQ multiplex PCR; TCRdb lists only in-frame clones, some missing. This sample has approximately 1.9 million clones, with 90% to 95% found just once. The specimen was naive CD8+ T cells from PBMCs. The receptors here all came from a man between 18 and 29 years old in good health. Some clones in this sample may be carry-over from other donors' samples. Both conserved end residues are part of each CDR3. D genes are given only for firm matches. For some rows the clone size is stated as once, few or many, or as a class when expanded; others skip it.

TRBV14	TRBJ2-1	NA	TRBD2	CASSQGSGRSPEQFF	TGTGCCAGCAGCCAAGGTAGCGGGAGATCCCCCGAGCAGTTCTTC
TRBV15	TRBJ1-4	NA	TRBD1	CATSTYRGANEKLFF	TGTGCCACCAGCACCTACAGGGGAGCTAATGAAAAACTGTTTTTT
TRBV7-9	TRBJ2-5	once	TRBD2	CASSLISGRAKEETQYF	TGTGCCAGCAGCTTAATTAGCGGGAGGGCCAAGGAAGAGACCCAGTACTTC
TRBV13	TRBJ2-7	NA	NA	CASSLSVAGSSGYYEQYF	TGTGCCAGCAGCTTATCCGTAGCAGGGAGTAGTGGGTACTACGAGCAGTACTTC
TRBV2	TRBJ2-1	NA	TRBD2	CASRRTSGRDEQFF	TGTGCCAGCAGGCGCACTAGCGGGAGGGATGAGCAGTTCTTC
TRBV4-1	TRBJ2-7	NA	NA	CASSQDNTVLHEQYF	TGCGCCAGCAGCCAAGATAACACAGTACTTCACGAGCAGTACTTC
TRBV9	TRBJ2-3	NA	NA	CASSVLSDFTDTQYF	TGTGCCAGCAGCGTCCTCTCAGATTTCACAGATACGCAGTATTTT
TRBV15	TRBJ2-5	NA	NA	CATSTYKEAETQYF	TGTGCCACCAGCACCTACAAGGAGGCGGAGACCCAGTACTTC
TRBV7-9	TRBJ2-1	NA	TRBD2	CASRATSGSIYNEQFF	TGTGCCAGCAGGGCCACTAGCGGGAGTATTTACAATGAGCAGTTCTTC
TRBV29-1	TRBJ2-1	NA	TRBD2	CSVEGGREGLYNEQFF	TGCAGCGTTGAAGGGGGGCGGGAGGGCCTCTACAATGAGCAGTTCTTC
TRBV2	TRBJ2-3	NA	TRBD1	CASSSGQGIGTDTQYF	TGTGCCAGCAGTTCCGGACAGGGGATAGGCACAGATACGCAGTATTTT
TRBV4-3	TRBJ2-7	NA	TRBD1	CASSQDRGPGLREQYF	TGCGCCAGCAGCCAAGATAGGGGGCCAGGTCTTCGCGAGCAGTACTTC
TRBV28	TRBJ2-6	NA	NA	CASRHERAGANVLTF	TGTGCCAGCAGACACGAACGTGCTGGGGCCAACGTCCTGACTTTC
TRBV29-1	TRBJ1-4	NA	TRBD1	CSVAGQGVSSEKLFF	TGCAGCGTTGCGGGACAGGGGGTCTCCTCTGAAAAACTGTTTTTT
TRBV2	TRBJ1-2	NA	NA	CASSEPSNYGYTF	TGTGCCAGCAGTGAACCCTCTAACTATGGCTACACCTTC
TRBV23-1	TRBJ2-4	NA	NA	CASSQEFKNIQYF	TGCGCCAGCAGTCAGGAATTTAAAAACATTCAGTACTTC
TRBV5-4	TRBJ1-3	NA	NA	CASSSMISGNTIYF	TGTGCCAGCAGCAGCATGATCTCTGGAAACACCATATATTTT
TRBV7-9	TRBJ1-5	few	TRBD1	CASSPGTGPNQPQHF	TGTGCCAGCAGCCCCGGGACAGGCCCCAATCAGCCCCAGCATTTT
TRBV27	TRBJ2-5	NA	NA	CASSGGSQETQYF	TGTGCCAGCAGTGGCGGCAGCCAAGAGACCCAGTACTTC
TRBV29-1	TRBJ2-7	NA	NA	CSFTRGRSYEQYF	TGCAGCTTCACTCGAGGCCGCTCCTACGAGCAGTACTTC
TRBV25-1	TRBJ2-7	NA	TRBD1	CASSDQDRGRNYEQYF	TGTGCCAGCAGTGACCAGGACAGGGGGCGAAACTACGAGCAGTACTTC
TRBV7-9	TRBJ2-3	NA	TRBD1	CASSTTGVTDTQYF	TGTGCCAGCAGCACGACAGGGGTCACAGATACGCAGTATTTT
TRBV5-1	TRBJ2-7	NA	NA	CASSLGMAGLRSYEQYF	TGCGCCAGCAGCTTGGGTATGGCGGGCCTTAGGTCCTACGAGCAGTACTTC
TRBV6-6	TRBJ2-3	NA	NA	CASSTDRTTDTQYF	TGTGCCAGCAGTACCGACAGGACCACAGATACGCAGTATTTT
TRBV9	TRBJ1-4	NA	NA	CASSPRYANEKLFF	TGTGCCAGCAGCCCGCGGTACGCTAATGAAAAACTGTTTTTT
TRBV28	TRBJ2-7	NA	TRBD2	CASTTGLAGPIRYEQYF	TGTGCCAGCACGACGGGACTAGCGGGCCCCATAAGGTACGAGCAGTACTTC
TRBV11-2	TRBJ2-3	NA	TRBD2	CASSLARLATDTQYF	TGTGCCAGCAGCCTCGCTCGACTAGCGACGGATACGCAGTATTTT